One sample yielded the 26 T cell receptor beta chains listed below, sequenced in a study of shared clonotypes between healthy human individuals. Method: immunoSEQ multiplex PCR; TCRdb's copy keeps in-frame clones and lacks some. This table has roughly 2.4 million clones, roughly 95% appearing once. Sequencing was done on a sample of naive CD4+ T cells sorted from blood. As to subset: CD45RA+ positively selected. The origin of the receptors is a man in his late teens or twenties in good health.

CDR3: CASSLAIRQGIYTF. The CDR3 DNA follows: TGTGCCAGCAGCTTAGCAATACGACAGGGAATCTACACCTTC. The rearrangement joins TRBV7-9 to TRBJ1-2; 7 bases agree with TRBD1. The V gene's germline CDR1 is SEHNR and CDR2 FQNEAQ (reference sequence). Losses at the gene ends were 0 bases for V and 10 bases for J; bases not matched to a gene: 8. The CDR3 has 14 residues.

The chain couples TRBV19 to TRBJ1-1; 8 nucleotides agree with TRBD1. J lost 3 bases, V lost 1 base, and 7 bases had no gene match. This CDR3 is 16 amino acids long. In germline, CDR1 is LNHDA, CDR2 SQIVND (reference sequence). The CDR3 DNA reads TGTGCCAGTAGTATAGGGACAGGGCGTAGGGACACTGAAGCTTTCTTT. It encodes CASSIGTGRRDTEAFF. The whole variable domain, filled in from reference TRBV19 and TRBJ1-1, reads DGGITQSPKYLFRKEGQNVTLSCEQNLNHDAMYWYRQDPGQGLRLIYYSQIVNDFQKGDIAEGYSVSREKKESFPLTVTSAQKNPTAFYLCASSIGTGRRDTEAFFGQGTRLTVV.

The chain recombines TRBV5-5 with TRBJ2-7; possible D gene TRBD2, 5 bases. V was trimmed by 1 base and J by 6 bases, leaving 8 bases between them. The CDR3 spans 12 residues. CDR1 and CDR2 (germline): SGHKS, YYEKEE (reference sequence). DNA for the CDR3: TGTGCCAGCAGCTTGCTCGGGATCGAGCAGTACTTC. It specifies CASSLLGIEQYF. The full variable domain, in which reference TRBV5-5 and TRBJ2-7 provide the parts outside the CDR3, is DAGVTQSPTHLIKTRGQQVTLRCSPISGHKSVSWYQQVLGQGPQFIFQYYEKEERGRGNFPDRFSARQFPNYSSELNVNALLLGDSALYLCASSLLGIEQYFGPGTRLTVT.

V is TRBV4-1 and J is TRBJ2-1, with D hard to call. The CDR3 length is 12 residues. Looked up from germline, CDR1 is MGHRA and CDR2 is YSYEKL. The germline V and J ends were trimmed by 3 bases and 8 bases, with 8 bases remaining between them. CDR3 DNA: TGCGCCAGCAGCCATATCCGGGATGAGCAGTTCTTC. Its protein is CASSHIRDEQFF.

The rearrangement links TRBV10-1 to TRBJ1-5; no clear D. Trimming stripped 8 bases from V and 4 bases from J, with 12 bases between. Germline V gives CDR1 WNHNN, CDR2 SYGVQD (reference sequence). The CDR3 spans 13 residues. CDR3 sequence reads: CASALGPNQPQHF. The CDR3, as DNA: TGCGCCAGCGCCCTTGGCCCTAATCAGCCCCAGCATTTT.

The rearrangement joins TRBV7-2 to TRBJ2-7, with 9 bases fitting TRBD2. With 1 base clipped from V and 2 bases from J, the junction kept 6 bases outside the gene matches. Germline CDR1 reads SGHTA; CDR2 reads FQGNSA. The CDR3 runs 16 residues. The CDR3 region is CASSLDWTSETYEQYF. Here the CDR3 DNA reads TGTGCCAGCAGCTTAGATTGGACTAGCGAAACCTACGAGCAGTACTTC. The full variable domain, with the rest looked up from reference TRBV7-2 and TRBJ2-7, is GAGVSQSPSNKVTEKGKDVELRCDPISGHTALYWYRQSLGQGLEFLIYFQGNSAPDKSGLPSDRFSAERTGGSVSTLTIQRTQQEDSAVYLCASSLDWTSETYEQYFGPGTRLTVT.

The chain uses TRBV18 and TRBJ2-7, with 12 bases identical to TRBD2. V lost 3 bases and J lost 7; bases outside the gene matches: 10. Per the germline V gene, CDR1 is KGHSH and CDR2 is LQKENI. This CDR3 is built from 16 residues. The CDR3 bases are TGTGCCAGCTCACCCTCGCGACTAGCGGGAGAAAGAGAGCAGTACTTC. Translated: CASSPSRLAGEREQYF. The full variable domain, with the rest looked up from reference TRBV18 and TRBJ2-7, is NAGVMQNPRHLVRRRGQEARLRCSPMKGHSHVYWYRQLPEEGLKFMVYLQKENIIDESGMPKERFSAEFPKEGPSILRIQQVVRGDSAAYFCASSPSRLAGEREQYFGPGTRLTVT.

To note about this clone: This sample includes further DNA sequences coding for the same CDR3. The rearrangement links TRBV19 to TRBJ2-7; D remains unclear. The ends were cut back, 3 bases at V and 2 bases at J, with 8 bases in the middle. Germline V gives CDR1 LNHDA, CDR2 SQIVND (reference sequence). This CDR3 is built from 13 residues. CDR3 loop: CASSIGPAYEQYF. In DNA form, the CDR3 reads TGTGCCAGTAGTATTGGGCCCGCCTACGAGCAGTACTTC. Full variable domain (outside the CDR3, taken from reference TRBV19 and TRBJ2-7): DGGITQSPKYLFRKEGQNVTLSCEQNLNHDAMYWYRQDPGQGLRLIYYSQIVNDFQKGDIAEGYSVSREKKESFPLTVTSAQKNPTAFYLCASSIGPAYEQYFGPGTRLTVT.

The chain recombines TRBV28 with TRBJ2-1, with TRBD1 matching 8 bases. Trimming at V came to 7 bases and at J to 1 base, leaving 9 bases not matched to a gene. Germline CDR1 MDHEN, CDR2 SYDVKM. The CDR3 contains 16 residues. CDR3 loop: CASTQTGVSSYNEQFF. CDR3 in DNA: TGTGCCAGCACCCAGACAGGGGTGAGTTCCTACAATGAGCAGTTCTTC. Combining the CDR3 with reference TRBV28 and TRBJ2-1 gives the whole variable domain DVKVTQSSRYLVKRTGEKVFLECVQDMDHENMFWYRQDPGLGLRLIYFSYDVKMKEKGDIPEGYSVSREKKERFSLILESASTNQTSMYLCASTQTGVSSYNEQFFGPGTRLTVL.

As to this clone: Other DNA variants within this sample encode the same CDR3. The chain employs TRBV5-1 and TRBJ2-5, with 15 bases aligning to TRBD2. The CDR3 spans 16 residues. V lost 4 bases and J lost 2; bases outside the gene matches: 3. CDR1 SGHRS and CDR2 YFSETQ come from the germline V gene. CDR3 protein: CASSDGLAGGQETQYF. As DNA, the CDR3 is TGCGCCAGCAGCGACGGACTAGCGGGGGGGCAAGAGACCCAGTACTTC.

This chain joins TRBV2 and TRBJ2-3, with 7 bases aligning to TRBD2. V lost 10 bases and J lost 7; bases outside the gene matches: 17. CDR1 SNHLY and CDR2 FYNNEI come from the germline V gene. This CDR3 has 15 amino acids. As DNA, the CDR3 is TGTGCCACCCGTTCCGATACTAGCGCTTACCATACGCAGTATTTT. Protein sequence: CATRSDTSAYHTQYF.

This chain links TRBV5-1 with TRBJ1-1, with 8 positions matching TRBD1. Per the germline V gene, CDR1 is SGHRS and CDR2 is YFSETQ. This CDR3 has 15 amino acids. V gave up 0 bases and J gave up 6 bases; unmatched junction bases: 7. The CDR3 DNA is TGCGCCAGCAGCTTGGCCCCCACAGGGGGGGCTGAAGCTTTCTTT. This translates into CASSLAPTGGAEAFF.

Worth noting for this clone: This specimen includes other DNA sequences encoding the same CDR3. The chain recombines TRBV6-5 with TRBJ1-1; the D gene is possibly TRBD1 (6 bases). V gave up 6 bases and J gave up 2 bases, with 13 bases separating them. The CDR3 has 14 amino acids. From germline, CDR1 is MNHEY and CDR2 SVGAGI. CDR3 DNA: TGTGCCAGCAGCCCCCGGACAGCTAACACTGAAGCTTTCTTT. This encodes CASSPRTANTEAFF.

This rearrangement joins TRBV10-2 to TRBJ2-2, with D maybe TRBD1 (5 bases). This CDR3 is 13 amino acids long. Per germline, CDR1 WSHSY and CDR2 SAAADI. V dropped 6 bases and J dropped 3 bases, with 8 bases sitting between them. The CDR3, as DNA: TGCGCCAGCAGGGGGCAGGACACCGGGGAGCTGTTTTTT. Its protein product is CASRGQDTGELFF.

This chain links TRBV11-3 with TRBJ2-7; possible D gene TRBD1, 6 bases. This CDR3 has 15 amino acids. V gave up 5 bases and J gave up 1 base, with 15 bases separating them. Per the germline V gene, CDR1 is SGHNT and CDR2 is YENEEA. CDR3 nucleotide sequence: TGTGCCAGCAGCCCCCTCCGGACAGAGTCCTACGAGCAGTACTTC. Translating it yields CASSPLRTESYEQYF.

V is TRBV30 and J is TRBJ2-1; D may be TRBD1 (5 bases). CDR1 is GTSNPN and CDR2 is SVGIG in the germline V gene (reference sequence). Trimming cost V 3 bases and J 0 bases, with 9 bases left between them. The CDR3 consists of 14 residues. DNA of the CDR3: TGTGCCTGGAGGAGAAGGGGCTCCTACAATGAGCAGTTCTTC. Protein sequence: CAWRRRGSYNEQFF.

The count of this clone is one. The rearrangement joins TRBV27 to TRBJ2-1; 7 bases align to TRBD2. The V segment lost 6 bases and the J segment 1 base; nucleotides outside the gene matches: 6. In germline, CDR1 is MNHEY, CDR2 SMNVEV (reference sequence). The CDR3 runs to 15 residues. The CDR3 is CASRGGWGSYNEQFF. DNA for the CDR3: TGTGCCAGCAGGGGAGGGTGGGGGTCCTACAATGAGCAGTTCTTC.

The rearrangement links TRBV2 to TRBJ2-3, with D possibly TRBD1 on 6 matching bases. The CDR3 covers 14 residues. V lost 6 bases and J 8 bases, leaving 18 bases between the germline ends. CDR1 and CDR2 (germline): SNHLY, FYNNEI. The CDR3 bases are TGTGCCAGCAGCAACCCCGGGACAACTAGTACGCAGTATTTT. Translation gives CASSNPGTTSTQYF.

The chain joins TRBV5-1 to TRBJ1-2; D is ambiguous. The V gene lost 0 bases and the J gene lost 0 bases, with 9 bases spanning the gap. The germline V gene has CDR1 SGHRS and CDR2 YFSETQ. There are 15 residues in the CDR3. Here the CDR3 DNA reads TGCGCCAGCAGCTTGGGGTCATCTACTAACTATGGCTACACCTTC. Its protein product is CASSLGSSTNYGYTF.

V gene TRBV6-5 combines with J gene TRBJ1-5, with a possible D match to TRBD1 (5 bases). The CDR3 contains 14 residues. Germline lookup yields CDR1 MNHEY and CDR2 SVGAGI. V lost 0 bases to trimming and J lost 9 bases, with 12 bases between them. The CDR3 DNA is TGTGCCAGCAGTTACTCCACGGACATGGGGCCCCAGCATTTT. Its translation is CASSYSTDMGPQHF.

This chain uses TRBV10-3 with TRBJ2-1; 12 bases line up with TRBD2. Losses at the gene ends were 4 bases for V and 8 bases for J; bases not matched to a gene: 9. Germline CDR1 ENHRY, CDR2 SYGVKD. The CDR3 is made up of 16 amino acids. The CDR3 loop is CAISAASGGAGDEQFF. CDR3 DNA: TGTGCCATCAGTGCGGCTAGCGGGGGGGCCGGGGATGAGCAGTTCTTC.

This clone was detected once. The V call is TRBV5-1, the J call TRBJ2-7; 7 bases are shared with TRBD2. J gave up 2 bases and V 1 base, and 3 bases lay outside the gene matches. The CDR3 totals 14 residues. Germline assignment: CDR1 SGHRS and CDR2 YFSETQ. The CDR3: CASSLYAGAYEQYF. The CDR3 nucleotides read TGCGCCAGCAGCTTGTACGCGGGGGCCTACGAGCAGTACTTC.

V usage is TRBV7-2 and J usage is TRBJ2-2; D call uncertain. The CDR3 length is 15 residues. V was cut by 3 bases and J by 5 bases, with 13 bases left in between. Germline V lookup: CDR1 SGHTA, CDR2 FQGNSA. This CDR3 reads CASSFASAGTGELFF. In DNA form, the CDR3 reads TGTGCCAGCAGCTTCGCGTCTGCCGGGACCGGGGAGCTGTTTTTT.

The V call is TRBV21-1, the J call TRBJ2-7; TRBD2, the D gene given by the table, was not confirmed from the DNA. TRBV21-1 is assigned pseudogene status. The CDR3 runs to 13 residues. The CDR3: CASSKKSRVEQYF. In DNA form, the CDR3 reads TGTGCCAGCAGCAAAAAGAGCCGAGTCGAGCAGTACTTC.

The chain recombines TRBV30 with TRBJ1-2; D is uncertain. The V gene's germline CDR1 is GTSNPN and CDR2 SVGIG (reference sequence). This CDR3 has 13 residues. Trimming cost V 1 base and J 1 base, with 7 bases left between them. CDR3 in DNA: TGTGCCTGGAGTGAGGAGGTTAACTATGGCTACACCTTC. It translates to CAWSEEVNYGYTF.

The chain employs TRBV13 and TRBJ2-1, with a possible D match to TRBD2 (6 bases). The length of the CDR3 is 15 residues. Germline V gene sequence: CDR1 PRHDT, CDR2 FYEKMQ (reference sequence). The V gene lost 5 bases and the J gene lost 8 bases, with 19 bases spanning the gap. CDR3 protein: CASSLRRRGTDEQFF. CDR3 nucleotide sequence: TGTGCCAGCAGCCTTAGGCGGAGGGGTACCGATGAGCAGTTCTTC.